Shown below are 5 T cell receptor beta chains from a single sample sequenced in a study of T cell repertoires in cytomegalovirus infection. TCRdb re-called the reads through MiXCR, storing one row per CDR3 protein. The table includes over 300,000 distinct CDR3 sequences, 15% to 20% detected once. The sample comprised PBMCs. These receptors were collected from a human donor in good health (CMV status not recorded). Some clones in this sample may be carry-over from other donors' samples.

This rearrangement joins TRBV10-3 to TRBJ2-2; D is uncertain. The length of the CDR3 is 16 residues. Trimming cost V 2 bases and J 0 bases, with 10 bases left between them. In germline, CDR1 is ENHRY, CDR2 SYGVKD. This CDR3 reads CAISEAQKTNTGELFF. The CDR3 coding sequence is TGTGCCATCAGTGAGGCGCAGAAGACGAACACCGGGGAGCTGTTTTTT.

The sample holds a few counts of this clonotype. The chain has TRBV9 and TRBJ2-1, with TRBD2 matching over 10 bases. The V gene's germline CDR1 is SGDLS and CDR2 YYNGEE. With V trimmed by 0 bases and J by 10 bases, 7 bases remained unmatched. CDR3 size: 15 residues. CDR3 sequence (DNA): TGTGCCAGCAGCGTAGATATAGCGGGGGGTGAAGAGCAGTTCTTC. Translating it yields CASSVDIAGGEEQFF.

This clonotype was found a few times. The chain links TRBV7-2 to TRBJ2-1; no definite D call. This CDR3 is 17 amino acids long. Trimming left V 3 bases short and J 4 bases short, with 19 bases between. Germline V gene lookup returns CDR1 SGHTA and CDR2 FQGNSA. The CDR3 region is CASSLILSAPTYNEQFF. The CDR3 DNA reads as TGTGCCAGCAGCTTGATTCTTTCAGCCCCCACTTACAATGAGCAGTTCTTC.

In this sample, this clonotype turned up many times. The chain couples TRBV7-2 to TRBJ1-1, with a weak D call TRBD1 (5 bases). Germline V lookup: CDR1 SGHTA, CDR2 FQGNSA. The CDR3 runs to 13 residues. Trimming left V 6 bases short and J 3 bases short, with 11 bases between. The CDR3 region has the DNA TGTGCCAGCAGTACTGACAGTCACACTGAAGCTTTCTTT. The encoded protein is CASSTDSHTEAFF.

This clonotype was found a few times. CDR3 sequence (DNA): TGTGCCAGCAGCTCGGACGTCAACTATGGCTACACCTTC. Its translation: CASSSDVNYGYTF. This sequence joins TRBV11-2 and TRBJ1-2; D is undetermined. The CDR3 is made up of 13 amino acids. In germline, CDR1 is SGHAT, CDR2 FQNNGV. The V end was cut by 4 bases, the J end by 2 bases, with 8 bases between.